These 5 T cell receptor beta chains were all obtained from the same sample, sequenced in a study of PD-L1 blockade in urothelial cancer (dated by TCRdb to 2015 to 2018). In the paper's terms, the time point label means: pretreatment peripheral blood. The library was produced with the immunoSEQ multiplex PCR assay. This is the immuneACCESS table as TCRdb keeps it, with only in-frame sequences that have V and J called. A part of the clones is gone; compared with another copy, unresolved V genes explain less than half, and the rest is unexplained. Counted in this sample were 70,000 or so clones; about nine tenths of them appeared once. The ten largest clones represent 4.5% to 5% of the sample. This specimen consisted of PBMCs, obtained around atezolizumab (anti-PD-L1) treatment. These receptors all stem from a man between 65 and 85 years old with urothelial cancer.

This chain links TRBV28 with TRBJ2-2, with D perhaps matching TRBD2 (6 bases). Germline CDR1 and CDR2: MDHEN and SYDVKM. The CDR3 is 17 amino acids. The V gene lost 3 bases and the J gene lost 1 base, with 15 bases spanning the gap. The CDR3 region is CASSLWGSAGNTGELFF. The CDR3 coding sequence is TGTGCCAGCAGTTTGTGGGGGTCAGCGGGGAACACCGGGGAGCTGTTTTTT.

CDR3 amino acids: CASSADRANYGYTF. CDR3 bases: TGTGCCAGCAGTGCGGACAGGGCCAACTATGGCTACACCTTC. The rearrangement uses TRBV28 and TRBJ1-2; TRBD1 aligns across 8 bases. Germline V gene data show CDR1 as MDHEN and CDR2 as SYDVKM. The CDR3 covers 14 residues. Trimming at V came to 5 bases and at J to 2 bases, leaving 4 bases not matched to a gene.

This rearrangement joins TRBV19 to TRBJ1-2, with 10 bases identical to TRBD1. The J segment lost 1 base and the V segment lost 4 bases, leaving 9 bases of the junction unmatched. The CDR3 runs 17 residues. CDR1 and CDR2 (germline): LNHDA, SQIVND (reference sequence). The CDR3 here is CASSTRPGQGINYGYTF. CDR3 coding DNA: TGTGCCAGTAGTACTCGTCCGGGACAGGGGATTAACTATGGCTACACCTTC.

In its sample, this clone was seen a few times. V usage is TRBV7-7 and J usage is TRBJ2-2, with 7 bases matching TRBD2. Germline loops: CDR1 SSHAT, CDR2 FNYEAQ (reference sequence). This CDR3 is built from 13 residues. V lost 8 bases and J lost 3; bases outside the gene matches: 3. The CDR3 loop is CASRLADTGELFF. DNA for the CDR3: TGTGCCAGCCGGCTAGCGGACACCGGGGAGCTGTTTTTT.

The rearrangement uses TRBV29-1 and TRBJ1-2; maybe TRBD1 (6 bases). Looked up from germline, CDR1 is SQVTM and CDR2 is ANQGSEA. Trimming pared 3 bases from V and 4 bases from J, leaving 18 bases between. This CDR3 comprises 15 residues. CDR3 protein: CSVEIGEQGAYGYTF. DNA of the CDR3: TGCAGCGTTGAGATTGGTGAACAGGGTGCCTATGGCTACACCTTC. Drawing the rest from reference TRBV29-1 and TRBJ1-2, the complete variable domain is SAVISQKPSRDICQRGTSLTIQCQVDSQVTMMFWYRQQPGQSLTLIATANQGSEATYESGFVIDKFPISRPNLTFSTLTVSNMSPEDSSIYLCSVEIGEQGAYGYTFGSGTRLTVV.